This TCR beta chain was sequenced in a study of cytomegalovirus exposure and HLA in healthy donors. About the research overall: Drawn from HLA-typed donors, tens of millions of unique TCRs were held in an early data release.

The V end lost 10 bases, the J end lost 3 bases, and 17 bases lay between the germline ends. CDR1 is SNHLY, CDR2 FYNNEI, per germline. This CDR3 contains 14 residues. PCR involved 60 Vbeta and 13 Jbeta primers. Only in-frame clones appear in the TCRdb table, and some are missing; sequencing was by immunoSEQ multiplex PCR. The sample comprises about 130,000 clones, approximately 84% of which are singletons, and about 2.5% rests with the top ten. Study-wide results and caveats: In the analysis, some V segments, TRBV6-2 and TRBV6-3 included, were excluded as indistinguishable.

Details on this clone: Its target is unknown.

The clonotype was recovered from a boy aged 2 to 10 in good health and CMV-seronegative. Sequencing was done on a sample of PBMCs. This chain links TRBV2 with TRBJ2-3; D might be TRBD1 (5 bases). The CDR3 DNA sequence: TGTGCCACCGACCAGACAGAAACTACAGATACGCAGTATTTT. Translating it yields CATDQTETTDTQYF. Complete variable domain (other parts from reference TRBV2 and TRBJ2-3): EPEVTQTPSHQVTQMGQEVILRCVPISNHLYFYWYRQILGQKVEFLVSFYNNEISEKSEIFDDQFSVERPDGSNFTLKIRSTKLEDSAMYFCATDQTETTDTQYFGPGTRLTVL.